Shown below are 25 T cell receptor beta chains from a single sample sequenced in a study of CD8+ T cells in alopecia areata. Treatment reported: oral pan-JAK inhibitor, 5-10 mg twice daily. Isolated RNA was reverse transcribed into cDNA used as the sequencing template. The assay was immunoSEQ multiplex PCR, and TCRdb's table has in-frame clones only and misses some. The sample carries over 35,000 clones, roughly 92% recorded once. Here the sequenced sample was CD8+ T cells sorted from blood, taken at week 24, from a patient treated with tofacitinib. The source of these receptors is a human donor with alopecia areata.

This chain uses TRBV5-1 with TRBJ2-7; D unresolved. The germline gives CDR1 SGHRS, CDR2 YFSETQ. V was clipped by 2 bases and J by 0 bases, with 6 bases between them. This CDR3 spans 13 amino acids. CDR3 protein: CASSLDNSYEQYF. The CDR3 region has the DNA TGCGCCAGCAGCTTAGACAACTCCTACGAGCAGTACTTC.

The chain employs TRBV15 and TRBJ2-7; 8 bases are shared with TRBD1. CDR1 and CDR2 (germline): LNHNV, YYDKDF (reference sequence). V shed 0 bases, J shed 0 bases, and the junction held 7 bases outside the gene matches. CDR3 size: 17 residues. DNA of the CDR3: TGTGCCACCAGCAGAGAACCCGGGGACAGGAGCTCCTACGAGCAGTACTTC. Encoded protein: CATSREPGDRSSYEQYF. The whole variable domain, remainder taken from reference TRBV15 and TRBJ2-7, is DAMVIQNPRYQVTQFGKPVTLSCSQTLNHNVMYWYQQKSSQAPKLLFHYYDKDFNNEADTPDNFQSRRPNTSFCFLDIRSPGLGDTAMYLCATSREPGDRSSYEQYFGPGTRLTVT.

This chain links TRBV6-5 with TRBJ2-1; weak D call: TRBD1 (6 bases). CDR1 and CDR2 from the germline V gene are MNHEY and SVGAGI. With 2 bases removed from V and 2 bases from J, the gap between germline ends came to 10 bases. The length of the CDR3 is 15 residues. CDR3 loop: CASSYDRSTYNEQFF. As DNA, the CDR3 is TGTGCCAGCAGTTACGACAGGTCCACCTACAATGAGCAGTTCTTC.

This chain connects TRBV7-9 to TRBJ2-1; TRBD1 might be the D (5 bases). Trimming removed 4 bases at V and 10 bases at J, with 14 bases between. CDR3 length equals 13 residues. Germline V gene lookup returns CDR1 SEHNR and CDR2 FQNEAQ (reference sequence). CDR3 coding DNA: TGTGCCAGCAGCTCAAACCTGGGGCCCGAGCAGTTCTTC. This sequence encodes CASSSNLGPEQFF.

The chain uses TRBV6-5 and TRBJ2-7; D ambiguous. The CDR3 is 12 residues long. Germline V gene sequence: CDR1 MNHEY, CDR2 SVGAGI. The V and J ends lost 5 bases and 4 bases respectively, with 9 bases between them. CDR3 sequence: CASSAPGYEQYF. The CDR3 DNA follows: TGTGCCAGCAGTGCCCCTGGTTACGAGCAGTACTTC.

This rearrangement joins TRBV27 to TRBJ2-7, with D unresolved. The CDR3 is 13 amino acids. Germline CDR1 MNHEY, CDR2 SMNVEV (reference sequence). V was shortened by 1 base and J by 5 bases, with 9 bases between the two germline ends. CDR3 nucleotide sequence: TGTGCCAGCAGTTTATTCGTGACGGACGAGCAGTACTTC. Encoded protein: CASSLFVTDEQYF.

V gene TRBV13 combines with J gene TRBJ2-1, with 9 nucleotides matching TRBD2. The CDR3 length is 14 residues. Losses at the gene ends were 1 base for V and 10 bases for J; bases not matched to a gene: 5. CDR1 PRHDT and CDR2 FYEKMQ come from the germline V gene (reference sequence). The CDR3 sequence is CASSLAVAGVEQFF. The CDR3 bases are TGTGCCAGCAGCTTAGCGGTAGCGGGAGTGGAGCAGTTCTTC. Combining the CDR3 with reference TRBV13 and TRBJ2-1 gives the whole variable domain AAGVIQSPRHLIKEKRETATLKCYPIPRHDTVYWYQQGPGQDPQFLISFYEKMQSDKGSIPDRFSAQQFSDYHSELNMSSLELGDSALYFCASSLAVAGVEQFFGPGTRLTVL.

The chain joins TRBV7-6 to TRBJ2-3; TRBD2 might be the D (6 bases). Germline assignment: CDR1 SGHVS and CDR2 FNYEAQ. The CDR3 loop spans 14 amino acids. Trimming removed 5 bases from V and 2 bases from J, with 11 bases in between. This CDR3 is CASSQGLDTDTQYF. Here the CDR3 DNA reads TGTGCCAGCAGCCAGGGACTTGACACAGATACGCAGTATTTT. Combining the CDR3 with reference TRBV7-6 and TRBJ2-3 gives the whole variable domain GAGVSQSPRYKVTKRGQDVALRCDPISGHVSLYWYRQALGQGPEFLTYFNYEAQQDKSGLPNDRFSAERPEGSISTLTIQRTEQRDSAMYRCASSQGLDTDTQYFGPGTRLTVL.

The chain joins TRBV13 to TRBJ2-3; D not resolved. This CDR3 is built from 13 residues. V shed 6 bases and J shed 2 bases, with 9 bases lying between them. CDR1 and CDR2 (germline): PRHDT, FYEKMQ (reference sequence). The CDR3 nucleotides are TGTGCCAGCAGTGACCTAGTCACAGATACGCAGTATTTT. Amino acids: CASSDLVTDTQYF.

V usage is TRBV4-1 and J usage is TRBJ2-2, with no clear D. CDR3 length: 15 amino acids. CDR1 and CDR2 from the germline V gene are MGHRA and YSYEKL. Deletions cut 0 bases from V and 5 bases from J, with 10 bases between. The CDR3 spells CASSQDLEITGELFF. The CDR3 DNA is TGCGCCAGCAGCCAAGATCTAGAGATTACCGGGGAGCTGTTTTTT.

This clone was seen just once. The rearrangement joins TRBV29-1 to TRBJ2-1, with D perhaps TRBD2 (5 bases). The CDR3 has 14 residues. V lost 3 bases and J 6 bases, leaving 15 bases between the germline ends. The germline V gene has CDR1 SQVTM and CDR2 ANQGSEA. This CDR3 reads CSVDYGVGGNEQFF. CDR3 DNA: TGCAGCGTTGATTACGGGGTAGGAGGCAATGAGCAGTTCTTC.

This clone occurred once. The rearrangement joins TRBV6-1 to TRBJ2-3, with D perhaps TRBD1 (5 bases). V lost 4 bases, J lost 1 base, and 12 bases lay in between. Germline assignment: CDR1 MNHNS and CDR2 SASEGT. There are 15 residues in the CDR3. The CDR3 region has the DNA TGTGCCAGCAGTGTATGGGCAGGGCGCACAGATACGCAGTATTTT. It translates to CASSVWAGRTDTQYF.

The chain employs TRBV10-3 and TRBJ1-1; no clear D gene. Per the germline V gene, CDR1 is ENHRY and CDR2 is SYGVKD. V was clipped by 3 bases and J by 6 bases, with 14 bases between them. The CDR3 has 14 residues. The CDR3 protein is CAISDPGLGSEAFF. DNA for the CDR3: TGTGCCATCAGTGATCCGGGCTTAGGTTCTGAAGCTTTCTTT.

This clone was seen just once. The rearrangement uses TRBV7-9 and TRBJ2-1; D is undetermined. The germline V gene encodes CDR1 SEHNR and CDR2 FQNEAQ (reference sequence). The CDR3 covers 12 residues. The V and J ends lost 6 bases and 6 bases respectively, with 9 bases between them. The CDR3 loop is CASRAPTNEQFF. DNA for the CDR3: TGTGCCAGCAGGGCCCCCACCAATGAGCAGTTCTTC.

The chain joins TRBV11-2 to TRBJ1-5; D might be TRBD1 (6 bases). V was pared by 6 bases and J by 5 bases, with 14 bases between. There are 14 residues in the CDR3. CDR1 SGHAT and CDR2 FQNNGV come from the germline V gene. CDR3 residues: CASRHYRAHQPQHF. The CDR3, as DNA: TGTGCCAGCAGACATTACAGGGCCCATCAGCCCCAGCATTTT.

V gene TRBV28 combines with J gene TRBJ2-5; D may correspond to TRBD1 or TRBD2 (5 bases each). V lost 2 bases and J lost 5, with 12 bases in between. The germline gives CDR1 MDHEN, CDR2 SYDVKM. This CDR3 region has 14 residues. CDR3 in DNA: TGTGCCAGCAGTTTACGGGGACCACTGGAGACCCAGTACTTC. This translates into CASSLRGPLETQYF.

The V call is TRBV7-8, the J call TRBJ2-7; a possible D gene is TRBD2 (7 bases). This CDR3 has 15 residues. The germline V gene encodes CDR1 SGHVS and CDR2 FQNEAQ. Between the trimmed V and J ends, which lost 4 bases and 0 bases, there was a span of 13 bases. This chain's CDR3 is CASSWMGGLSYEQYF. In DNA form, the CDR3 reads TGTGCCAGCAGCTGGATGGGGGGGCTCTCCTACGAGCAGTACTTC.

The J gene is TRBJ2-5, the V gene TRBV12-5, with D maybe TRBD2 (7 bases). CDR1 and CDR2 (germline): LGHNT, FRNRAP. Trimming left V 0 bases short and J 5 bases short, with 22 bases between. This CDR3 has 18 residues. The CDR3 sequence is CASGLVESGGALSETQYF. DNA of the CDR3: TGTGCTAGTGGTTTGGTTGAATCTGGGGGGGCGTTATCGGAGACCCAGTACTTC.

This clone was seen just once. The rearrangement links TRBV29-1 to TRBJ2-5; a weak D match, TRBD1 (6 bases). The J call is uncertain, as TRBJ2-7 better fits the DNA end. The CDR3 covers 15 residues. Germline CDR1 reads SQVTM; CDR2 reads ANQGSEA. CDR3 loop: CSVEVNRDNSYEQYF. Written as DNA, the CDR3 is TGCAGCGTTGAAGTCAACCGGGACAACTCCTACGAGCAGTACTTC.

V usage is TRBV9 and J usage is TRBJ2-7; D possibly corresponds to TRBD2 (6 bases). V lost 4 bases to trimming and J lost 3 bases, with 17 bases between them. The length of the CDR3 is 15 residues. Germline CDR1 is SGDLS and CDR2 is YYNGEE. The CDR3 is CASSPALGSGYEQYF. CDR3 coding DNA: TGTGCCAGCAGCCCCGCCTTAGGTAGCGGCTACGAGCAGTACTTC.

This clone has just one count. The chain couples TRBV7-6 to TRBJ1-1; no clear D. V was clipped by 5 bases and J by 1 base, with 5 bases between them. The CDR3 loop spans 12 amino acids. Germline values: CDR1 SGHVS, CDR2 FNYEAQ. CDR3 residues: CASSEANTEAFF. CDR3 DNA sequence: TGTGCCAGCAGCGAAGCGAACACTGAAGCTTTCTTT.

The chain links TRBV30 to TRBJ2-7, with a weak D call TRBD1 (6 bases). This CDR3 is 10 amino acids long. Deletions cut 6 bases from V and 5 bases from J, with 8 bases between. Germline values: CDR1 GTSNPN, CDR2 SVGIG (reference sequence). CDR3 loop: CACRGDEQYF. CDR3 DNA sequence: TGTGCCTGCAGGGGCGACGAGCAGTACTTC. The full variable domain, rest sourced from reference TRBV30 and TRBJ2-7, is SQTIHQWPATLVQPVGSPLSLECTVEGTSNPNLYWYRQAAGRGLQLLFYSVGIGQISSEVPQNLSASRPQDRQFILSSKKLLLSDSGFYLCACRGDEQYFGPGTRLTVT.

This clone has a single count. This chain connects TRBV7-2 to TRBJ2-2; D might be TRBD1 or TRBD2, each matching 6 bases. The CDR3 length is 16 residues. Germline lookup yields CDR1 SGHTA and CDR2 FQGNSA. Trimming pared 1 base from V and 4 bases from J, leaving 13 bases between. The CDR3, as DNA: TGTGCCAGCAGCTTAGGGGGGGCTGTTTCCACCGGGGAGCTGTTTTTT. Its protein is CASSLGGAVSTGELFF.

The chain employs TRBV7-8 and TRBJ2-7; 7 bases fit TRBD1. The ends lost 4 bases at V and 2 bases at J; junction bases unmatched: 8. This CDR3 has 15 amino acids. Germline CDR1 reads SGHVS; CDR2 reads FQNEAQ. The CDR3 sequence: CASSSRQGVTYEQYF. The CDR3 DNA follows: TGTGCCAGCAGCTCAAGACAGGGAGTCACCTACGAGCAGTACTTC.

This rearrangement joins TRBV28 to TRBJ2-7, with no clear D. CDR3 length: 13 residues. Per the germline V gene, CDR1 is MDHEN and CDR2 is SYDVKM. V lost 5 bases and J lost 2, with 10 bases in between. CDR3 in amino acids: CASSGNIAYEQYF. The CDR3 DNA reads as TGTGCCAGCAGTGGTAACATCGCCTACGAGCAGTACTTC.